This T cell receptor (beta chain) is from a study of yellow fever vaccine responses in identical twins. Points from the study as a whole: The authors reported partly convergent, partly personalized vaccine responses in identical twins.

The CDR3 has 14 residues. CDR1 and CDR2 from the germline V gene are SGHAT and FQDESV (reference sequence). V shed 4 bases and J shed 2 bases, with 11 bases lying between them. TCRdb called the RT-PCR reads again in MiXCR, with one record for every CDR3 protein. This repertoire shows about 3,100 distinct CDR3 sequences, around 88% found once; its top ten account for roughly 1.5%. This clonotype was found a few times. Its antigen is undetermined. The gene calls are TRBV11-1 and TRBJ1-2; D ambiguous. The TCR originated in a woman aged 18 to 35 who received the yellow fever vaccine. The specimen was T cells from blood (PBMCs), unsorted or a sorted subset (not recorded which), collected before or after yellow fever vaccination (not recorded which). CDR3 region: CASSSETENYGYTF. In nucleotides, the CDR3 is TGTGCCAGCAGCTCAGAGACGGAAAACTATGGCTACACCTTC.